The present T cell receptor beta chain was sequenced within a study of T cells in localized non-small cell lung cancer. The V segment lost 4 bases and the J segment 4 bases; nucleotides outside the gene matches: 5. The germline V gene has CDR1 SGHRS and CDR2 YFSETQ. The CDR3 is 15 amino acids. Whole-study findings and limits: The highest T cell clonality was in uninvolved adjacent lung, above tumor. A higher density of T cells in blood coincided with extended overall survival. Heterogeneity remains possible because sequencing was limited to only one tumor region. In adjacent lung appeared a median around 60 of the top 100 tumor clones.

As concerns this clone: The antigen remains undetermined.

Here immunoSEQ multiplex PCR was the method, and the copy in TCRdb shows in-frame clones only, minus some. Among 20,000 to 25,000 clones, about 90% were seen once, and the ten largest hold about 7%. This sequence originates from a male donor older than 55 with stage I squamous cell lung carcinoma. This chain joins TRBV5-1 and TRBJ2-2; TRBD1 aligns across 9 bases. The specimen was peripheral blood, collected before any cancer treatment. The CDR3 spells CASSPGQGSTGELFF. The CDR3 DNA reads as TGCGCCAGCAGCCCGGGACAGGGAAGCACCGGGGAGCTGTTTTTT.